The rows below give T cell receptor beta chains drawn from one sample of a study of shared clonotypes between healthy human individuals. Assay: immunoSEQ multiplex PCR; the TCRdb copy retains only in-frame clones and omits some. Counted here are about 680,000 clones, approximately 75% occurring once; the ten biggest clones make up approximately 1.8%. What was sequenced was memory CD4+ T cells sorted from blood. The receptor set was obtained from a woman aged 25 to 45 in good health. Each CDR3 is given with its conserved first and last residue. The D gene is left open where the match is weak. The size entry is marked missing in some rows and otherwise reads once, few, many or a size class.

J gene	clone size	D gene	V gene	CDR3 DNA	CDR3 protein
TRBJ2-3	many	TRBD2	TRBV27	TGTGCCAGCAGTTTCCGCCTTGCGGGAGTTGATACGCAGTATTTT	CASSFRLAGVDTQYF
TRBJ1-3	NA	TRBD1	TRBV4-2	TGTGCCAGCAGCCAAGAACTGAGACAGGGACTGAACACCATATATTTT	CASSQELRQGLNTIYF
TRBJ2-4	NA	NA	TRBV9	TGTGCCAGCAGCCCCCAGGTAGCGCCAAACATTCAGTACTTC	CASSPQVAPNIQYF
TRBJ1-1	NA	TRBD1	TRBV9	TGTGCCAGCAGCGCAGGGGGGCGGACTAACACTGAAGCTTTCTTT	CASSAGGRTNTEAFF
TRBJ1-2	NA	NA	TRBV27	TGTGCCAGCAGGGGTTCGGAGGGGTACGGCTACACCTTC	CASRGSEGYGYTF
TRBJ2-1	NA	TRBD2	TRBV4-1	TGCGCCAGCAGCCAAGATATCGGGCGGATCGGACTAGCGGGAGTCCCCAATGAGCAGTTCTTC	CASSQDIGRIGLAGVPNEQFF
TRBJ2-5	NA	NA	TRBV18	TGTGCCAGCTCACCAGGGCTGGAGGAGACCCAGTACTTC	CASSPGLEETQYF
TRBJ2-2	NA	NA	TRBV19	TGTGCCAGTAGTCCAACTAGATCCACCGGGGAGCTGTTTTTT	CASSPTRSTGELFF
TRBJ1-2	NA	NA	TRBV9	TGTGCCAGCAGCTTACAGGAAGGGGGCTATGGCTACACCTTC	CASSLQEGGYGYTF
TRBJ1-5	NA	NA	TRBV6-1	TGTGCCAGCAGTGAACCCTCTAATCAGCCCCAGCATTTT	CASSEPSNQPQHF
TRBJ1-3	few	NA	TRBV5-6	TGTGCCAGCAGCTTGGGACGGTACTCTGGAAACACCATATATTTT	CASSLGRYSGNTIYF
TRBJ1-2	once	NA	TRBV18	TGTGCCAGCTCACCTTATCAGGACGGCTACACCTTC	CASSPYQDGYTF
TRBJ2-3	NA	TRBD2	TRBV4-1	TGCGCCAGCAGCCCGTATCAGCGGGGAGGGAAAGATACGCAGTATTTT	CASSPYQRGGKDTQYF
TRBJ1-5	few	NA	TRBV7-9	TGTGCCAGCAGCTTATCATCCCAGGCAGGTCAGCCCCAGCATTTT	CASSLSSQAGQPQHF
TRBJ2-1	NA	NA	TRBV28	TGTGCCAGCAGAGATTACGGGATGGGGACTTACAATGAGCAGTTCTTC	CASRDYGMGTYNEQFF
TRBJ2-3	many	NA	TRBV5-1	TGCGCCAGCAGCTTGTTAGTCTCGTCAGATACGCAGTATTTT	CASSLLVSSDTQYF
TRBJ2-7	NA	TRBD2	TRBV5-6	TGTGCCAGCAGCTTGTGGACTAGCGACTCCTACGAGCAGTACTTC	CASSLWTSDSYEQYF
TRBJ2-7	once	TRBD1	TRBV2	TGTGCCAGCACCCGACAGGGGGCCTCCTACGAGCAGTACTTC	CASTRQGASYEQYF
TRBJ2-2	NA	TRBD2	TRBV30	TGTGCCTCCCCTAGCGGAGCGAACACCGGGGAGCTGTTTTTT	CASPSGANTGELFF
TRBJ1-2	NA	NA	TRBV21-1	TGTGCCAGCAGCAATGAGGACAGAACTGGGGTCTATGGCTACACCTTC	CASSNEDRTGVYGYTF
TRBJ1-1	few	TRBD1	TRBV6-5	TGTGCCAGCAGTGCTCAGGGGGCCACTGAAGCTTTCTTT	CASSAQGATEAFF
TRBJ2-1	NA	NA	TRBV10-1	TGCGCCAGCAGTGAGTCGCACCCCTACAATGAGCAGTTCTTC	CASSESHPYNEQFF
TRBJ2-7	NA	TRBD1	TRBV4-1	TGCGCCAGCAGACTAGTTTGGGACAGGGGGGGCGAGCAGTACTTC	CASRLVWDRGGEQYF
TRBJ1-2	NA	TRBD1	TRBV25-1	TGTGCCAGCAGTGCGCCGGGACAGGGAAACTATGGCTACACCTTC	CASSAPGQGNYGYTF
TRBJ2-2	NA	NA	TRBV5-1	TGCGCCAGCAGCTTGGTATCGGGTACCGGGGAGCTGTTTTTT	CASSLVSGTGELFF
TRBJ2-5	NA	TRBD2	TRBV7-9	TGTGCCAGCAGCCCGGGGCGGGAGGGGTCGATACGTCAAGAGACCCAGTACTTC	CASSPGREGSIRQETQYF
TRBJ2-7	NA	TRBD2	TRBV28	TGTGCCAGCAGGGGCGGGGGGAAGTCTACCTACGAGCAGTACTTC	CASRGGGKSTYEQYF
TRBJ2-7	NA	TRBD2	TRBV4-1	TGCGCCAGCAGCTCACTAAGCGGGAGGGGCTCCTACGAGCAGTACTTC	CASSSLSGRGSYEQYF
TRBJ2-1	NA	NA	TRBV7-9	TGTGCCAGCAGCTTAGGACAGGTCCAGGGGGAGCAGTTCTTC	CASSLGQVQGEQFF
TRBJ1-2	NA	TRBD1	TRBV4-2	TGTGCCAGCAGCCATGCCGGGGACAGAGACTATGGCTACACCTTC	CASSHAGDRDYGYTF
TRBJ2-1	NA	TRBD2	TRBV28	TGTGCCAGCAGTTTTTTCCTATCCAGGGCTAGCGGGAGGACAAATGAGCAGTTCTTC	CASSFFLSRASGRTNEQFF
TRBJ2-1	once	TRBD2	TRBV7-9	TGTGCCAGCAGCTCAGGCCTAGCGGGGAACAATGAGCAGTTCTTC	CASSSGLAGNNEQFF
TRBJ2-3	NA	TRBD1	TRBV5-1	TGCGCCAGCAGCTTGGCCAGGGGGCCGATCACAGATACGCAGTATTTT	CASSLARGPITDTQYF
TRBJ2-5	NA	TRBD2	TRBV5-1	TGCGCCAGCAGCTTGGCTAGCGGGTTCCAAGAGACCCAGTACTTC	CASSLASGFQETQYF
TRBJ2-7	NA	TRBD2	TRBV19	TGTGCCAGTAGCCAAAGGGCGGGGGGGGACTCCTACGAGCAGTACTTC	CASSQRAGGDSYEQYF
TRBJ2-7	NA	TRBD1	TRBV14	TGTGCCAGCAGCCCAGCCGGGACAGGATGGAGCGAGCAGTACTTC	CASSPAGTGWSEQYF
TRBJ1-1	few	TRBD1	TRBV7-9	TGTGCCAGCAGCTTACAGGGGGTGACTGAAGCTTTCTTT	CASSLQGVTEAFF
TRBJ2-3	once	NA	TRBV30	TGTGCCTGGACTTCAGGGGATACGCAGTATTTT	CAWTSGDTQYF
TRBJ1-2	NA	NA	TRBV28	TGTGCCAGCAGGACGGAGAACTATGGCTACACCTTC	CASRTENYGYTF
TRBJ1-5	NA	TRBD1	TRBV27	TGTGCCAGCAGACTCGGGACAGGGGGCGGTGGCAATCAGCCCCAGCATTTT	CASRLGTGGGGNQPQHF
TRBJ1-1	NA	NA	TRBV5-1	TGCGCCAGCTTACCCTCGCCGGCGAACACTGAAGCTTTCTTT	CASLPSPANTEAFF
TRBJ2-1	NA	TRBD2	TRBV28	TGTGCCAGCAGTTTAAGGCTAGCGGGAGTATATGAGCAGTTCTTC	CASSLRLAGVYEQFF
TRBJ2-1	NA	TRBD1	TRBV7-3	TGTGCCAGCAGCCACGGACAGGGTTGGAATGAGCAGTTCTTC	CASSHGQGWNEQFF
TRBJ1-2	NA	NA	TRBV5-6	TGTGCCAGCAGCTTGGGGTGGGATGGCTACACCTTC	CASSLGWDGYTF
TRBJ2-2	NA	NA	TRBV7-9	TGTGCCAGCAGCTTAGAGATGACCACCGGGGAGCTGTTTTTT	CASSLEMTTGELFF
TRBJ2-5	few	NA	TRBV14	TGTGCCAGCAGCCAAGTCGGGGCGAGAGAAGACCAAGAGACCCAGTACTTC	CASSQVGAREDQETQYF
TRBJ1-3	NA	TRBD1	TRBV5-4	TGTGCCAGCAGCTTGGATCTCGGCAGGGGGAACACCATATATTTT	CASSLDLGRGNTIYF